The text below deals with one T cell receptor (beta chain). Original analysis: Amplification of reference gene primers provided the estimated nucleated cell counts. Sequenced by immunoSEQ multiplex PCR; TCRdb stores in-frame clones only, minus some. V and J calls and clone size follow that table, whereas D and trimming were derived from the DNA. Of 200,000 to 300,000 clones listed, about 87% were seen once; the top ten hold 1.5%. The sample comes from a study of blood T cell repertoires in COVID-19. The V gene's germline CDR1 is SEHNR and CDR2 FQNEAQ (reference sequence). Deletions cut 4 bases from V and 0 bases from J, with 12 bases between. The CDR3 extends over 16 amino acids.

Material for sequencing was peripheral blood. This sequence joins TRBV7-9 and TRBJ1-4; D is unclear. This sequence originates from a woman aged 40 to 55 who had recovered from COVID-19. CDR3 nucleotides: TGTGCCAGCAGCTCCCCAGGATTTGCAACTAATGAAAAACTGTTTTTT. This codes for CASSSPGFATNEKLFF.